This is a list of T cell receptor beta chains from one sample in a study of blood T cells in healthy people across ages. Via MiXCR, TCRdb re-called the 5' RACE reads, giving one row per CDR3 protein. This sample has 800,000 to 950,000 distinct CDR3 sequences; 40% to 60% occur once, and the top ten carry around 15%. The sequencing sample was made of blood. Every receptor here comes from a man in his thirties or forties in good health. CDR3s leave out the opening cysteine and the closing phenylalanine or tryptophan. Each record gives: V gene, clone size, J gene, CDR3 protein. Part of the rows lack a size; the others show once, few, many or a class for expanded clones.

v_gene: TRBV27; abundance: few; j_gene: TRBJ1-2; CDR3aa: ASSSTGQDGYT
v_gene: TRBV28; abundance: .; j_gene: TRBJ2-7; CDR3aa: ASKGTSISYEQY
v_gene: TRBV11-3; abundance: .; j_gene: TRBJ2-1; CDR3aa: ASSFGGAEQF
v_gene: TRBV27; abundance: .; j_gene: .; CDR3aa: ASTVTSGGPYEQY
v_gene: TRBV27; abundance: .; j_gene: TRBJ1-6; CDR3aa: ASIQGGLGNSPLH
v_gene: TRBV20-1; abundance: .; j_gene: TRBJ2-7; CDR3aa: SASESVSYEQY
v_gene: TRBV7-2; abundance: few; j_gene: TRBJ2-6; CDR3aa: ASSFGQGFSGANVLT
v_gene: TRBV7-6; abundance: few; j_gene: TRBJ2-5; CDR3aa: ASSPNLGGWETQY
v_gene: TRBV7-2; abundance: .; j_gene: TRBJ2-3; CDR3aa: ASTTGESPDTQY
v_gene: TRBV10-3; abundance: .; j_gene: TRBJ2-2; CDR3aa: AIGPPNTGELF
v_gene: TRBV29-1; abundance: .; j_gene: .; CDR3aa: SVEKGGGIKTQY
v_gene: TRBV7-6; abundance: .; j_gene: TRBJ2-2; CDR3aa: ASSPVPGPNTGELF
v_gene: TRBV7-6; abundance: once; j_gene: .; CDR3aa: ASSLAPGDTYYEQY
v_gene: TRBV7-2; abundance: .; j_gene: TRBJ1-2; CDR3aa: ASSLETDSDYGYT
v_gene: TRBV3-1; abundance: .; j_gene: TRBJ1-1; CDR3aa: ASSQGAVHTEAF
v_gene: TRBV6-5; abundance: few; j_gene: TRBJ2-7; CDR3aa: ASSPGRGPYEQY
v_gene: TRBV6-1; abundance: many; j_gene: TRBJ2-3; CDR3aa: ASSELSQGGGAFDTQY
v_gene: TRBV4-1; abundance: .; j_gene: TRBJ1-2; CDR3aa: ASSQPGQSLYGYT
v_gene: TRBV3-1; abundance: many; j_gene: TRBJ2-7; CDR3aa: ASSQDTLSYEQY
v_gene: TRBV29-1; abundance: .; j_gene: TRBJ2-3; CDR3aa: SVEDTSTDTQY
v_gene: TRBV5-1; abundance: .; j_gene: TRBJ2-1; CDR3aa: ASRVGGGTAYKEQF
v_gene: TRBV5-1; abundance: .; j_gene: .; CDR3aa: ASSPTNLGRVQETQY
v_gene: TRBV25-1; abundance: .; j_gene: TRBJ2-2; CDR3aa: ASSYGMVTGELF
v_gene: TRBV29-1; abundance: .; j_gene: TRBJ1-6; CDR3aa: SVSTGTGTSPLH
v_gene: TRBV29-1; abundance: few; j_gene: TRBJ2-1; CDR3aa: ASLRGYGQF
v_gene: TRBV5-1; abundance: .; j_gene: TRBJ1-2; CDR3aa: ASSLPGQGLQNYGYT
v_gene: TRBV11-2; abundance: .; j_gene: TRBJ1-6; CDR3aa: ASSLGQGTNNSPLH
v_gene: TRBV28; abundance: .; j_gene: TRBJ1-1; CDR3aa: ASSLNRGIPEAF
v_gene: TRBV4-1; abundance: few; j_gene: TRBJ2-1; CDR3aa: ASSQDVTSGGREQF
v_gene: TRBV6-1; abundance: .; j_gene: TRBJ2-2; CDR3aa: ASRDGTGGTGELF
v_gene: TRBV28; abundance: .; j_gene: TRBJ1-2; CDR3aa: ASSPQGAFLNYGYT
v_gene: TRBV20-1; abundance: few; j_gene: .; CDR3aa: SARDVSHSYEQY
v_gene: TRBV4-1; abundance: .; j_gene: TRBJ2-7; CDR3aa: ASSQPTRDRAYEQY
v_gene: TRBV7-2; abundance: .; j_gene: TRBJ2-6; CDR3aa: ASSLESQGRKVLT
v_gene: TRBV4-1; abundance: .; j_gene: TRBJ2-7; CDR3aa: ASSQNEGCEQY
v_gene: TRBV28; abundance: .; j_gene: TRBJ2-1; CDR3aa: ATRGQGNNEQF
v_gene: TRBV3-1; abundance: .; j_gene: TRBJ1-2; CDR3aa: ASREQGFYGYT
v_gene: TRBV7-2; abundance: many; j_gene: TRBJ2-3; CDR3aa: ASSLPQTHTQY
v_gene: TRBV21-1; abundance: .; j_gene: TRBJ2-1; CDR3aa: ASSKWDYDNEQF
v_gene: TRBV3-1; abundance: .; j_gene: TRBJ2-1; CDR3aa: ASNRGSGGASSYNEQF
v_gene: TRBV6-1; abundance: .; j_gene: TRBJ2-2; CDR3aa: ASGEQGPGTGELF
v_gene: TRBV5-1; abundance: .; j_gene: TRBJ2-7; CDR3aa: ASSLEVTESYEQY
v_gene: TRBV27; abundance: .; j_gene: TRBJ1-5; CDR3aa: ASSFGRAAQPQH
v_gene: TRBV5-6; abundance: .; j_gene: TRBJ2-7; CDR3aa: ASSLVTTPNEQY
v_gene: TRBV9; abundance: .; j_gene: TRBJ1-1; CDR3aa: ASSVQVQGAGEAF
v_gene: TRBV3-1; abundance: once; j_gene: TRBJ1-5; CDR3aa: ASSQDGTANQPQH
v_gene: TRBV12-3/TRBV12-4; abundance: few; j_gene: TRBJ2-3; CDR3aa: ASSYDQRISTDTQY
v_gene: TRBV27; abundance: .; j_gene: TRBJ2-1; CDR3aa: ASSFMTVRYNEQF